This TCR beta chain was sequenced for a study of response to subunit inactivated influenza vaccine. TCRdb reprocessed the RT-PCR reads with MiXCR, giving one entry per CDR3 protein. The sample yields more than 450,000 distinct CDR3 sequences, over 9% seen once. CDR1 MDHEN and CDR2 SYDVKM come from the germline V gene. The CDR3 is 12 residues long. V was clipped by 5 bases and J by 5 bases, with 9 bases between them. These data are also associated with another study on T cells expressing NK-cell markers. That work contributes: Beta-chain TCR cDNA was generated via 5'RACE template switching with UMIs. Sorted CD3+CD56+NKG2C+, CD3+CD56+NKG2C- and CD3+CD56-NKG2C+ T-cell subsets were beta-chain profiled. The study sequenced eight donors, seven HCMV-seropositive and one seronegative. Top CD8+ clonotypes included the dominant CD3+CD56+NKG2C+ clonotypes in several donors.

This sample comprised PBMCs from blood, obtained on the day of vaccination. The TCR comes from a man aged 50-60 years who received an inactivated influenza vaccine. This rearrangement joins TRBV28 to TRBJ2-5; D gene uncertain. The DNA for the CDR3 is TGTGCCAGCAGTACGCTTTCTGAGACCCAGTACTTC. This translates into CASSTLSETQYF.